The 23 T cell receptor beta chains below come from one sample, sequenced in a study of cytomegalovirus exposure and HLA in healthy donors (dated 2017 in TCRdb). To prepare the library, the immunoSEQ multiplex PCR assay was applied. This immuneACCESS table, as held by TCRdb, lists in-frame sequences with V and J called but not all clones. Of the missing ones, under half trace to an unresolved V gene in checked studies; the others have no known cause. This sample comprises about 63,000 clones, 89% of them detected only once. Of the sample, roughly 1.2% is held by the ten largest clones. Sequencing was carried out using PBMCs. These TCRs come from a woman aged 18-35 years in good health and CMV-seronegative.

The CDR3 spells CASMRGGSTDTQYF. CDR3 DNA: TGTGCCAGTATGAGGGGGGGTAGCACAGATACGCAGTATTTT. V gene TRBV19 combines with J gene TRBJ2-3, with D possibly matching TRBD2 (7 bases). Germline CDR1 LNHDA, CDR2 SQIVND (reference sequence). This CDR3 has 14 amino acids. V dropped 7 bases and J dropped 0 bases, with 11 bases sitting between them.

The rearrangement joins TRBV7-9 to TRBJ2-1, with 8 bases fitting TRBD1. CDR1 is SEHNR, CDR2 FQNEAQ, per germline (reference sequence). This CDR3 is built from 15 residues. The V gene end was trimmed by 5 bases and the J gene end by 4 bases; junction bases not matched to a gene: 7. The CDR3 DNA is TGTGCCAGCAGCGAGCAGGGGGCAGGGTACAATGAGCAGTTCTTC. It is translated as CASSEQGAGYNEQFF.

The rearrangement joins TRBV10-3 to TRBJ1-3; D perhaps matches TRBD1 (5 bases). The length of the CDR3 is 16 residues. Germline V gene lookup returns CDR1 ENHRY and CDR2 SYGVKD. Trimming stripped 2 bases from V and 0 bases from J, with 11 bases between. The CDR3 protein is CAISEIGASSGNTIYF. In nucleotides, the CDR3 is TGTGCCATCAGTGAGATAGGGGCATCCTCTGGAAACACCATATATTTT.

This clone was picked up a small number of times. The rearrangement uses TRBV6-5 and TRBJ2-3; 7 bases map to TRBD1. V shed 6 bases and J 1 base; nucleotides not matched to a gene: 7. This CDR3 contains 15 residues. Germline lookup yields CDR1 MNHEY and CDR2 SVGAGI. The CDR3 nucleotides are TGTGCCAGCAGCAACACAGGGGATGGCACAGATACGCAGTATTTT. It codes for CASSNTGDGTDTQYF.

The chain joins TRBV30 to TRBJ2-7, with 9 bases aligning to TRBD1. Losses at the gene ends were 5 bases for V and 3 bases for J; bases not matched to a gene: 8. The CDR3 length is 14 residues. CDR1 and CDR2 (germline): GTSNPN, SVGIG (reference sequence). The CDR3 DNA follows: TGTGCCTGGGGGCGGGGGACAGGGCTCTACGAGCAGTACTTC. This encodes CAWGRGTGLYEQYF.

The chain is built from TRBV19 and TRBJ2-2, with D possibly being TRBD1 (5 bases). The germline CDR1 and CDR2 sequences are LNHDA and SQIVND (reference sequence). The CDR3 covers 14 residues. V was shortened by 2 bases and J by 1 base, with 5 bases between the two germline ends. As DNA, the CDR3 is TGTGCCAGTAGTATACAGGGGAACACCGGGGAGCTGTTTTTT. The encoded protein is CASSIQGNTGELFF.

The rearrangement uses TRBV28 and TRBJ2-7; 11 bases are a match to TRBD2. Germline V lookup: CDR1 MDHEN, CDR2 SYDVKM. The CDR3 covers 15 residues. V trimming: 0 bases; J trimming: 4 bases; junction bases outside the gene matches: 2. CDR3 region: CASSLWTSGVYEQYF. CDR3 bases: TGTGCCAGCAGTTTATGGACTAGCGGGGTTTACGAGCAGTACTTC.

This rearrangement joins TRBV5-1 to TRBJ2-7; TRBD2 is a possible D gene (6 bases). Germline V gene lookup returns CDR1 SGHRS and CDR2 YFSETQ. V shed 0 bases and J shed 6 bases, with 10 bases lying between them. The CDR3 is 13 residues long. The DNA of the CDR3 is TGCGCCAGCAGCTTGGTCGGGGGTCCCGAGCAGTACTTC. Translation gives CASSLVGGPEQYF.

The chain uses TRBV11-3 and TRBJ1-1; the D is unclear. Looked up from germline, CDR1 is SGHNT and CDR2 is YENEEA. The CDR3 has 13 residues. Trimming left V 5 bases short and J 3 bases short, with 10 bases between. CDR3 sequence (DNA): TGTGCCAGCAGCCAGTATCGGGACACTGAAGCTTTCTTT. Amino acid sequence: CASSQYRDTEAFF. Based on the CDR3 plus reference TRBV11-3 and TRBJ1-1, the full variable domain is EAGVVQSPRYKIIEKKQPVAFWCNPISGHNTLYWYLQNLGQGPELLIRYENEEAVDDSQLPKDRFSAERLKGVDSTLKIQPAELGDSAVYLCASSQYRDTEAFFGQGTRLTVV.

The J gene is TRBJ1-5, the V gene TRBV7-2; D may be TRBD1 (6 bases). Germline V lookup: CDR1 SGHTA, CDR2 FQGNSA. The CDR3 spans 13 residues. V dropped 5 bases and J dropped 6 bases, with 11 bases sitting between them. This chain's CDR3 is CASSPNRAQPQHF. CDR3 DNA: TGTGCCAGCAGCCCAAACAGGGCTCAGCCCCAGCATTTT.

The rearrangement joins TRBV11-2 to TRBJ2-1, with 13 bases fitting TRBD2. The CDR3 totals 15 residues. V lost 6 bases to trimming and J lost 6 bases; unmatched junction nucleotides: 5. In germline, CDR1 is SGHAT, CDR2 FQNNGV. For the CDR3, the DNA is TGTGCCAGCAGACTAGCGGGGGGGCCGGGCAATGAGCAGTTCTTC. Translating it yields CASRLAGGPGNEQFF.

The chain couples TRBV6-1 to TRBJ2-2; D remains ambiguous. V was trimmed by 2 bases and J by 6 bases, leaving 7 bases between them. The CDR3 covers 13 residues. Looked up from germline, CDR1 is MNHNS and CDR2 is SASEGT. CDR3 in DNA: TGTGCCAGCAGTGAATTATCCTCCGGGGAGCTGTTTTTT. Translating it yields CASSELSSGELFF.

V is TRBV7-2 and J is TRBJ1-3; D is possibly TRBD1 (6 bases). CDR3 length equals 14 residues. Germline V gene sequence: CDR1 SGHTA, CDR2 FQGNSA. V lost 5 bases and J lost 9, with 17 bases in between. DNA of the CDR3: TGTGCCAGCAGCCTTGACCCCCAGGGGCGCACCATATATTTT. It translates to CASSLDPQGRTIYF.

The chain links TRBV4-1 to TRBJ2-3, with 9 bases aligning to TRBD2. J was trimmed by 0 bases and V by 7 bases; bases with no gene match: 8. Germline CDR1 and CDR2: MGHRA and YSYEKL. The CDR3 sequence is 16 residues long. The CDR3 spells CASKEAGGSSTDTQYF. CDR3 sequence (DNA): TGCGCCAGCAAAGAAGCGGGGGGCTCGAGCACAGATACGCAGTATTTT.

The V gene is TRBV6-5, the J gene TRBJ2-3; the match to TRBD1 covers 10 bases. Germline-derived CDR1 and CDR2 are MNHEY and SVGAGI. The CDR3 is 14 residues long. Trimming cost V 6 bases and J 6 bases; bases outside gene matches: 6. CDR3 in DNA: TGTGCCAGCAGCCGACAGGGGGCAGGGGATACGCAGTATTTT. Its protein is CASSRQGAGDTQYF.

This clone appeared once. The junction shows a germline mismatch at one end, possibly a read error. The CDR3 spells CVSSPSPTSVQETQYF. Here the CDR3 DNA reads TGTGTCAGCAGCCCTTCGCCGACTAGCGTGCAAGAGACCCAGTACTTC. The chain uses TRBV5-4 and TRBJ2-5, with TRBD2 matching over 8 bases. There are 16 residues in the CDR3. The germline gives CDR1 SGHNT, CDR2 YYREEE (reference sequence).

The chain joins TRBV10-2 to TRBJ1-2; a weak D match, TRBD1 (6 bases). This CDR3 contains 16 residues. Between the trimmed V and J ends, which lost 2 bases and 4 bases, there was a span of 17 bases. Looked up from germline, CDR1 is WSHSY and CDR2 is SAAADI. The CDR3 DNA reads TGCGCCAGCAGTGAGCTCCGGGGGGCGTGGTCCTATGGCTACACCTTC. Protein product: CASSELRGAWSYGYTF.

The rearrangement uses TRBV2 and TRBJ2-5; TRBD1 matches at 8 bases. J was trimmed by 5 bases and V by 6 bases; bases with no gene match: 11. CDR1 is SNHLY, CDR2 FYNNEI, per germline. The CDR3 loop spans 15 amino acids. DNA for the CDR3: TGTGCCAGCAGAGTGCGGCAGGGGGCGCGGGAGACCCAGTACTTC. Translation: CASRVRQGARETQYF.

The CDR3 DNA follows: TGTGCCAGCAGCTGGGACACCGCAACTAATGAAAAACTGTTTTTT. Amino acid sequence: CASSWDTATNEKLFF. The chain combines TRBV5-6 with TRBJ1-4; D possibly corresponds to TRBD1 (6 bases). The V and J ends lost 3 bases and 0 bases respectively, with 9 bases between them. Germline V gives CDR1 SGHDT, CDR2 YYEEEE. This CDR3 has 15 amino acids.

V and J are TRBV29-1 and TRBJ2-7, with no clear D. V dropped 7 bases and J dropped 3 bases, with 19 bases sitting between them. CDR1 SQVTM and CDR2 ANQGSEA come from the germline V gene. The CDR3 is 14 amino acids. CDR3 loop: CSATSRLVIYEQYF. CDR3 nucleotide sequence: TGCAGCGCAACTTCTCGGTTAGTGATCTACGAGCAGTACTTC.

The chain combines TRBV27 with TRBJ2-5; 7 bases fit TRBD1. Per germline, CDR1 MNHEY and CDR2 SMNVEV (reference sequence). This CDR3 region has 13 residues. J gave up 3 bases and V 6 bases, and 4 bases lay outside the gene matches. CDR3 nucleotides: TGTGCCAGCAGCCGAGGGACAGAAGAGACCCAGTACTTC. Translating gives CASSRGTEETQYF.

This chain links TRBV30 with TRBJ1-2; the D is unclear. The germline V gene has CDR1 GTSNPN and CDR2 SVGIG (reference sequence). CDR3 length: 14 amino acids. The V end lost 1 base, the J end lost 5 bases, and 14 bases lay between the germline ends. The CDR3 region has the DNA TGTGCCTGGAGTGGTGATAACAGTAATTATGGCTACACCTTC. This sequence encodes CAWSGDNSNYGYTF.

The J gene is TRBJ1-4, the V gene TRBV10-3; 8 bases are a match to TRBD1. CDR1 ENHRY and CDR2 SYGVKD come from the germline V gene. Trimming cost V 11 bases and J 7 bases; bases outside gene matches: 12. There are 14 residues in the CDR3. The CDR3 loop reads CAVSPGGESEKLFF. The CDR3 DNA reads as TGTGCCGTTTCCCCAGGGGGCGAAAGTGAAAAACTGTTTTTT.